This T cell receptor beta chain was documented in a study of CD8+ T cells in alopecia areata. Once RNA had been extracted, it was reverse transcribed into cDNA to act as the sequencing template. Profiled with immunoSEQ multiplex PCR; TCRdb holds only in-frame clones, not every one. The sample contains about 220,000 clones, about three fifths of which appear only once. Study-wide points: Scalp clonality, along with expanded CD8+ clones among the top 100, was significantly decreased by tofacitinib.

A note on this clone: Its matching antigen is unknown.

Germline V gives CDR1 SGHRS, CDR2 YFSETQ. CDR3 length: 14 amino acids. With 5 bases clipped from V and 8 bases from J, the junction kept 9 bases outside the gene matches. The treatment denotes: oral pan-JAK inhibitor, 5-10 mg twice daily. The chain recombines TRBV5-1 with TRBJ2-4; TRBD1 matches at 8 bases. This receptor was taken from a human donor with alopecia areata. This sample comprised CD4+ T cells sorted from blood, obtained at week 4, from a patient treated with tofacitinib. The CDR3 region is CASSVRQGSDIQYF. The DNA for the CDR3 is TGCGCCAGCAGTGTCAGACAGGGGAGCGACATTCAGTACTTC.